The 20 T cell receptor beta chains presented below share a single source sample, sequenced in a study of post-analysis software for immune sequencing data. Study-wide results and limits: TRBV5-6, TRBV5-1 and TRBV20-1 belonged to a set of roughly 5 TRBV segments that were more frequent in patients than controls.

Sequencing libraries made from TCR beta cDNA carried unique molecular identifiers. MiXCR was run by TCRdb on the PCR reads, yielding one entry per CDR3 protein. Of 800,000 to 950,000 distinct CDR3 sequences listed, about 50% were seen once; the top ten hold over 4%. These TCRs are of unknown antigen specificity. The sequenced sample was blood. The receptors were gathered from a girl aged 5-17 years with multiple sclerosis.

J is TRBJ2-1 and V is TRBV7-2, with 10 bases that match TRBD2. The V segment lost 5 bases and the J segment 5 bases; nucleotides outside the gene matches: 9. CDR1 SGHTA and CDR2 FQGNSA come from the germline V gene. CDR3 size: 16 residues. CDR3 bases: TGTGCCAGCAGCCCCCAAAGCGGGGGGGTGAACAATGAGCAGTTCTTC. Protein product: CASSPQSGGVNNEQFF.

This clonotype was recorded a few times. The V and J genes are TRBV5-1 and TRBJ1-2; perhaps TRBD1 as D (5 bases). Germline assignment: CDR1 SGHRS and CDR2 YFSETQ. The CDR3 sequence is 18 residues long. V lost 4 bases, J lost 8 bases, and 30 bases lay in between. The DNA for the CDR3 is TGCGCCAGCAGCATCGGTCGACAGCAACTAACTATGTGGGGCGGCTACACCTTC. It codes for CASSIGRQQLTMWGGYTF.

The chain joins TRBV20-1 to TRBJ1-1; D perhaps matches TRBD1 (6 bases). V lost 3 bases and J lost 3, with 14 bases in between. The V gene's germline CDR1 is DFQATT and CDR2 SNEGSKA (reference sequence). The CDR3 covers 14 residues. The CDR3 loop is CSARAWGLDTEAFF. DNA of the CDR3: TGCAGTGCTAGGGCTTGGGGGCTCGACACTGAAGCTTTCTTT.

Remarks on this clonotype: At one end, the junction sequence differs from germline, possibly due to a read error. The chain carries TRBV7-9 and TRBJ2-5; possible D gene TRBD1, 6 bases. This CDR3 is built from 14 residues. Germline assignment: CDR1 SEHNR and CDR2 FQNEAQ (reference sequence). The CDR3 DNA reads TGTGTCAGCAGCTTTCGGACAGACTCGGAGACCCAGTACTTC. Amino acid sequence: CVSSFRTDSETQYF.

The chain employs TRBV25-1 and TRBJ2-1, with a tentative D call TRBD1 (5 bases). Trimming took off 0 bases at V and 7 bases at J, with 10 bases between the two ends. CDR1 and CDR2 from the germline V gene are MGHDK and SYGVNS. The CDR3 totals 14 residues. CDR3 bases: TGTGCCAGCAGTGAATATAGAAAGGGGAATGAGCAGTTCTTC. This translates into CASSEYRKGNEQFF.

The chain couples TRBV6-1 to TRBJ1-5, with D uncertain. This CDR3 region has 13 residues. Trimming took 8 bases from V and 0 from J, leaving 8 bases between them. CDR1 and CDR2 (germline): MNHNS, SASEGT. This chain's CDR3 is CASWRNSNQPQHF. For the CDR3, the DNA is TGTGCCAGCTGGAGGAATAGCAATCAGCCCCAGCATTTT.

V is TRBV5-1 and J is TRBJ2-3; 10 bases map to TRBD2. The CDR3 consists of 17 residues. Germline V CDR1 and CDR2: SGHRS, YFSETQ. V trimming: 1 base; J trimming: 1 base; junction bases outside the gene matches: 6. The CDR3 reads CASSLSLAGARTDTQYF. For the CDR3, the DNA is TGCGCCAGCAGCTTGTCTCTAGCGGGGGCGCGCACAGATACGCAGTATTTT. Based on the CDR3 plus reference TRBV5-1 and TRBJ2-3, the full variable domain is KAGVTQTPRYLIKTRGQQVTLSCSPISGHRSVSWYQQTPGQGLQFLFEYFSETQRNKGNFPGRFSGRQFSNSRSEMNVSTLELGDSALYLCASSLSLAGARTDTQYFGPGTRLTVL.

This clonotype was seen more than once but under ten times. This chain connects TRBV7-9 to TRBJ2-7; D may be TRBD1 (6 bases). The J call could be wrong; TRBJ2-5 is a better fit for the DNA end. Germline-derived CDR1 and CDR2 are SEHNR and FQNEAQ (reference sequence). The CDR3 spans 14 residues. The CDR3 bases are TGTGCCAGCAGCACAACAGACAGGATCCAGACCCAGTACTTC. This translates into CASSTTDRIQTQYF.

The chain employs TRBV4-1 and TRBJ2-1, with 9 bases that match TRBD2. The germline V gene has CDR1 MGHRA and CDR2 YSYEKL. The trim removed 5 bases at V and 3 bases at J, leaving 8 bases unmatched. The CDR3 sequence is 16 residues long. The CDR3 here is CASSYKIAGVYNEQFF. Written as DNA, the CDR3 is TGCGCCAGCAGCTACAAAATAGCGGGAGTCTACAATGAGCAGTTCTTC.

CDR3 sequence reads: CSVEESINYGYTF. CDR3 DNA sequence: TGCAGCGTTGAAGAATCGATTAACTATGGCTACACCTTC. The V call is TRBV29-1, the J call TRBJ1-2; D remains ambiguous. Trimming left V 0 bases short and J 1 base short, with 6 bases between. This CDR3 contains 13 residues. Germline CDR1 SQVTM, CDR2 ANQGSEA.

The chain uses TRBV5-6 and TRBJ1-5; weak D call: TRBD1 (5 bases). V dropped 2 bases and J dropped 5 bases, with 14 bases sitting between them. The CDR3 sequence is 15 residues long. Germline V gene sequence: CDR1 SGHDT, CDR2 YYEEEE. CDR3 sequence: CASSLQAARDQPQHF. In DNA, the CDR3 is TGTGCCAGCAGCTTACAGGCGGCTAGAGATCAGCCCCAGCATTTT.

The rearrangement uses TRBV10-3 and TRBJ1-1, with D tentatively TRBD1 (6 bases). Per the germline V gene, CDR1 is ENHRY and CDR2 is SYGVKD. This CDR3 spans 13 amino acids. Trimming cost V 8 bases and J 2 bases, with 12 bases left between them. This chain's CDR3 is CAIGGGRNTEAFF. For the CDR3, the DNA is TGTGCCATCGGGGGCGGGAGAAACACTGAAGCTTTCTTT.

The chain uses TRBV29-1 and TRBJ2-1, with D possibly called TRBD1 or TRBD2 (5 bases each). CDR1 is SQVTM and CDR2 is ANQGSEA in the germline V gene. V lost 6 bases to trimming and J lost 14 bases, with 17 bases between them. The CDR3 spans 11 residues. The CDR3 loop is CSVPRSGREFF. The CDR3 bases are TGCAGCGTCCCCCGCTCAGGGAGAGAGTTCTTC.

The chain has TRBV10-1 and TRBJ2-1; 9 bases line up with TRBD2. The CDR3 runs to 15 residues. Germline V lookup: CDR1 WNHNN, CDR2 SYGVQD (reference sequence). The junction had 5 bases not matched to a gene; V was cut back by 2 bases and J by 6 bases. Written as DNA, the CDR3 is TGCGCCAGCAGTGAGAGGACTAGCGATTTCAATGAGCAGTTCTTC. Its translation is CASSERTSDFNEQFF.

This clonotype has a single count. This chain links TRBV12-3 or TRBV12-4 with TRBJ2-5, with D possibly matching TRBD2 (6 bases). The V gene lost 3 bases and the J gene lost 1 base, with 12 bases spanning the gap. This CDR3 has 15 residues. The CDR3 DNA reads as TGTGCCAGCAGTTTTGGCGGGGATGCCCAAGAGACCCAGTACTTC. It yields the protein CASSFGGDAQETQYF.

This CDR3 is CASSFQTGYEQYF. DNA of the CDR3: TGTGCCAGCAGCTTCCAGACGGGATACGAGCAGTACTTC. J is TRBJ2-7 and V is TRBV7-2; D is perhaps TRBD2 (5 bases). CDR1 is SGHTA, CDR2 FQGNSA, per germline. The ends were cut back, 3 bases at V and 4 bases at J, with 10 bases in the middle. CDR3 length: 13 residues.

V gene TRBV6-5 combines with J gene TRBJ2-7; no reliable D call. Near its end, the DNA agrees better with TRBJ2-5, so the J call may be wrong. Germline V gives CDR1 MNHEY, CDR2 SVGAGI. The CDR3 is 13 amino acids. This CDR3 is CASSTGRKETQYF. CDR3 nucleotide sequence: TGTGCCAGCAGTACCGGACGTAAAGAGACCCAGTACTTC.

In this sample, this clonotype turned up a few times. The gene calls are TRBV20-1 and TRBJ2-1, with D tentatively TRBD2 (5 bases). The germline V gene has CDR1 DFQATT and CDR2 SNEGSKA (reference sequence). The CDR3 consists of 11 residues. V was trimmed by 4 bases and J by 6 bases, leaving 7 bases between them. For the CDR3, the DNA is TGCAGTGCTAATAGCGTCAATGAGCAGTTCTTC. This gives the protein CSANSVNEQFF.

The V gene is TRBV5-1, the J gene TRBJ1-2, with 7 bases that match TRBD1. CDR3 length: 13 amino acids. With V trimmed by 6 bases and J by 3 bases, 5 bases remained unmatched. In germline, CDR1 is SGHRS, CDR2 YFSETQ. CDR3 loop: CASMEGADYGYTF. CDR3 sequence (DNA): TGCGCCAGCATGGAGGGGGCTGACTATGGCTACACCTTC.

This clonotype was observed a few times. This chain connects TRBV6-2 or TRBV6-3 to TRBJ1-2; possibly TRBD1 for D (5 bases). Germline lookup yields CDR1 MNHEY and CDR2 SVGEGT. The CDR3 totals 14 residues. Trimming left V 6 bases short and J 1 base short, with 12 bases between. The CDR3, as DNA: TGTGCCAGCAGACTAGGACAAAGTAACTATGGCTACACCTTC. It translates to CASRLGQSNYGYTF.